This T cell receptor beta chain was observed in a study of cytomegalovirus exposure and HLA in healthy donors. Whole-study results and caveats: When analyzed later, a missense DCLRE1C variant was found to be linked to TCR beta V- and J-gene trimming.

From germline, CDR1 is SEHNR and CDR2 FQNEAQ (reference sequence). The CDR3 runs 14 residues. V lost 5 bases to trimming and J lost 10 bases, with 18 bases between them. Primers included in the PCR were 60 Vbeta and 13 Jbeta primers. This table comes from immunoSEQ multiplex PCR, and its TCRdb copy is limited to in-frame clones, with some not included. The repertoire includes around 100,000 clones, roughly four fifths of them detected once, and over 9.5% sits in the top ten. As to this clone: The antigen is not known.

This receptor was obtained from a man aged 45-65 years in good health and CMV-seronegative. The rearrangement joins TRBV7-9 to TRBJ2-1, with D possibly matching TRBD2 (6 bases). Sequencing was performed on PBMCs. The CDR3 is CASSPRDSSVEQFF. The CDR3 DNA sequence: TGTGCCAGCAGCCCCCGGGACTCTAGCGTAGAGCAGTTCTTC.